Listed below are T cell receptor beta chains from one sample, sequenced in a study of cytotoxic CD8 clonotypes in ibrutinib-treated CLL. Sequenced by immunoSEQ multiplex PCR; TCRdb stores in-frame clones only, minus some. The sample contains some 130,000 clones, approximately 80% of which appear only once. This specimen was PBMCs, taken after 24 months of ibrutinib treatment. The receptors stem from a human donor with chronic lymphocytic leukemia. Each CDR3 is given with its conserved first and last residue. Fields, in order: D gene, V gene, clone size, J gene, CDR3 protein, CDR3 DNA. The D gene is left open where the match is weak. Clone size is shown for a subset of rows, as once, few, many or a class of expanded clone.

>NA|TRBV6-6|NA|TRBJ2-6
CASRPGSGANVLTF
TGTGCCAGCAGGCCGGGCTCTGGGGCCAACGTCCTGACTTTC
>NA|TRBV7-3|few|TRBJ1-4
CASSSRQAEWEKLFF
TGTGCCAGCAGCTCCCGACAGGCTGAATGGGAAAAACTGTTTTTT
>NA|TRBV6-5|NA|TRBJ1-1
CASSYGEGAFF
TGTGCCAGCAGTTACGGGGAGGGGGCTTTCTTT
>NA|TRBV18|once|TRBJ2-6
CASSTRVSGANVLTF
TGTGCCAGCTCAACCCGGGTTTCTGGGGCCAACGTCCTGACTTTC
>NA|TRBV18|NA|TRBJ1-3
CASSGGSSSGNTIYF
TGTGCCAGCTCAGGGGGATCAAGCTCTGGAAACACCATATATTTT
>NA|TRBV18|NA|TRBJ2-7
CASSPRYRYEQYF
TGTGCCAGCTCACCGCGCTACCGGTACGAGCAGTACTTC
>NA|TRBV27|NA|TRBJ1-5
CASRPRQENQPQHF
TGTGCCAGCAGGCCCCGACAGGAAAATCAGCCCCAGCATTTT
>NA|TRBV4-1|NA|TRBJ1-6
CASSQDVSGAANSPLHF
TGCGCCAGCAGCCAAGATGTTTCGGGGGCCGCCAATTCACCCCTCCACTTT
>NA|TRBV12-5|few|TRBJ1-1
CASAPEGNTEAFF
TGTGCTAGTGCCCCAGAGGGGAACACTGAAGCTTTCTTT
>TRBD2|TRBV4-2|NA|TRBJ2-1
CASSQRTSGHNEQFF
TGTGCCAGCAGCCAAAGGACTAGCGGCCACAATGAGCAGTTCTTC
>TRBD1|TRBV18|few|TRBJ1-6
CASSPTGAGGFAPLHF
TGTGCCAGCTCACCAACAGGGGCAGGGGGTTTTGCACCCCTCCACTTT
>TRBD1|TRBV6-1|NA|TRBJ2-7
CASSGGQGGGEQYF
TGTGCCAGCAGTGGGGGACAGGGGGGAGGCGAGCAGTACTTC
>TRBD2|TRBV10-3|NA|TRBJ2-3
CAIGDREGRGDTQYF
TGTGCCATCGGGGATCGGGAGGGCCGGGGAGATACGCAGTATTTT
>NA|TRBV7-9|few|TRBJ1-1
CASSLEYRGGDTEAFF
TGTGCCAGCAGCTTAGAGTATCGGGGAGGCGACACTGAAGCTTTCTTT
>NA|TRBV7-9|NA|TRBJ1-2
CASSPTSNYGYTF
TGTGCCAGCAGCCCGACCTCTAACTATGGCTACACCTTC
>TRBD1|TRBV19|NA|TRBJ1-1
CATRQGMNTEAFF
TGTGCCACCCGACAGGGGATGAACACTGAAGCTTTCTTT
>NA|TRBV11-2|NA|TRBJ2-7
CASSLPRSYEQYF
TGTGCCAGCAGCTTACCCCGGTCCTACGAGCAGTACTTC
>NA|TRBV18|few|TRBJ2-7
CASSPAVTYEQYF
TGTGCCAGCTCACCGGCAGTTACCTACGAGCAGTACTTC